Presented here are 9 T cell receptor beta chains from one specimen sequenced in a study of cytomegalovirus exposure and HLA in healthy donors. 13 Jbeta primers and 60 Vbeta primers were used for the PCR. TCRdb's table, derived via immunoSEQ multiplex PCR, lists solely in-frame clones and lacks some. This table holds about 170,000 clones. What was sequenced was PBMCs. Source of these receptors: a woman aged 18-29 years in good health and CMV-seropositive.

The gene calls are TRBV18 and TRBJ2-7; 14 bases are a match to TRBD2. CDR1 KGHSH and CDR2 LQKENI come from the germline V gene. The CDR3 has 17 amino acids. V lost 1 base and J lost 7; bases outside the gene matches: 9. The CDR3 nucleotides are TGTGCCAGCTCACCACTCGGGACTAGCGGGAGTGCAGGGGAGCAGTACTTC. Amino acids: CASSPLGTSGSAGEQYF.

CDR3 loop: CASSQGVGLAGAASYNEQFF. DNA of the CDR3: TGCGCCAGCAGCCAAGGCGTGGGACTAGCGGGAGCAGCCTCCTACAATGAGCAGTTCTTC. This chain connects TRBV4-1 to TRBJ2-1; 14 bases match TRBD2. Germline trimming cut 1 base from V and 0 bases from J; bases unmatched to any gene: 8. The length of the CDR3 is 20 residues. CDR1 and CDR2 from the germline V gene are MGHRA and YSYEKL.

CDR3 sequence (DNA): TGTGCCAGTAGGGCAGGCCCTTTTCGGGGTAACTATGGCTACACCTTC. Translating gives CASRAGPFRGNYGYTF. The gene calls are TRBV19 and TRBJ1-2; D gene unclear. V was pared by 6 bases and J by 1 base, with 18 bases between. The CDR3 runs 16 residues. Germline assignment: CDR1 LNHDA and CDR2 SQIVND (reference sequence). Using reference TRBV19 and TRBJ1-2 for the parts outside the CDR3, the full variable domain is DGGITQSPKYLFRKEGQNVTLSCEQNLNHDAMYWYRQDPGQGLRLIYYSQIVNDFQKGDIAEGYSVSREKKESFPLTVTSAQKNPTAFYLCASRAGPFRGNYGYTFGSGTRLTVV.

This chain connects TRBV4-2 to TRBJ2-5; 10 bases fit TRBD2. The J call may not be correct, given that the DNA end is closer to TRBJ2-7. Germline CDR1 is LGHNA and CDR2 is YNFKEQ. This CDR3 has 15 amino acids. CDR3 loop: CASSQLAGGSYEQYF. For the CDR3, the DNA is TGTGCCAGCAGCCAATTAGCGGGGGGATCCTACGAGCAGTACTTC.

The rearrangement links TRBV5-6 to TRBJ2-2; perhaps TRBD1 as D (6 bases). Trimming took off 5 bases at V and 2 bases at J, with 10 bases between the two ends. CDR3 length: 14 residues. In germline, CDR1 is SGHDT, CDR2 YYEEEE. Written as DNA, the CDR3 is TGTGCCAGCAGAATGGGACAAAACACCGGGGAGCTGTTTTTT. Translated, it gives CASRMGQNTGELFF.

This chain links TRBV5-1 with TRBJ2-3, with 12 bases that match TRBD2. This CDR3 comprises 16 residues. V shed 3 bases and J 4 bases; nucleotides not matched to a gene: 6. Germline-derived CDR1 and CDR2 are SGHRS and YFSETQ. For the CDR3, the DNA is TGCGCCAGCAGCTCCCGACTAGCGGGAGACCCAGATACGCAGTATTTT. Translation: CASSSRLAGDPDTQYF.

V gene TRBV6-4 combines with J gene TRBJ2-3, with no clear D. Trimming shortened V by 0 bases and J by 4 bases, and 8 bases separated the two germline ends. In germline, CDR1 is MRHNA, CDR2 SNTAGT. The CDR3 has 14 amino acids. CDR3 sequence: CASSDSLAADTQYF. The CDR3 DNA reads TGTGCCAGCAGTGACTCATTGGCAGCAGATACGCAGTATTTT.

The chain recombines TRBV6-5 with TRBJ1-1; TRBD1 is a possible D gene (5 bases). V was shortened by 10 bases and J by 5 bases, with 17 bases between the two germline ends. CDR3 length: 13 residues. Germline V lookup: CDR1 MNHEY, CDR2 SVGAGI. The CDR3 nucleotides are TGTGCCACCCACGTGGGGCGTACGACTGAAGCTTTCTTT. This gives the protein CATHVGRTTEAFF.

The chain joins TRBV29-1 to TRBJ1-1; unclear D gene. Germline CDR1 and CDR2: SQVTM and ANQGSEA. Trimming pared 7 bases from V and 6 bases from J, leaving 18 bases between. This CDR3 has 13 residues. CDR3 nucleotides: TGCAGCGCCCTTTTTGAGTACCGGGCTGAAGCTTTCTTT. Its protein is CSALFEYRAEAFF. The full variable domain, its missing parts supplied by reference TRBV29-1 and TRBJ1-1, is SAVISQKPSRDICQRGTSLTIQCQVDSQVTMMFWYRQQPGQSLTLIATANQGSEATYESGFVIDKFPISRPNLTFSTLTVSNMSPEDSSIYLCSALFEYRAEAFFGQGTRLTVV.